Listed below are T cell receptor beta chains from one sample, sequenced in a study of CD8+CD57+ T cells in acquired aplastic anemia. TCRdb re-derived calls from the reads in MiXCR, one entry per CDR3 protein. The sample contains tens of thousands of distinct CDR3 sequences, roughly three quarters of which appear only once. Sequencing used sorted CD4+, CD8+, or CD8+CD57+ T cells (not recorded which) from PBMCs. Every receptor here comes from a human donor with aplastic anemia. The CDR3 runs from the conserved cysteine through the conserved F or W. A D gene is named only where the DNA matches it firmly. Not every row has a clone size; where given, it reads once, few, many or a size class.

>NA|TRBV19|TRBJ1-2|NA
TGTGCCAGTAGTATAGGCCTGACGCTGGCGAACTATGGCTACACCTTC
CASSIGLTLANYGYTF
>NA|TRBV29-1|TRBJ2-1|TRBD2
TGCAGCGGGGGAACTAGCGGGAGATACAATGAGCAGTTCTTC
CSGGTSGRYNEQFF
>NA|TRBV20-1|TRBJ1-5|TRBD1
TGCAGTGCTAGAATGGACAGGGGGAATCAGCCCCAGCATTTT
CSARMDRGNQPQHF
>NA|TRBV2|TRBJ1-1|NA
NA
CASSSSGHAFEAFF
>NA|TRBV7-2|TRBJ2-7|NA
TGTGCCAGCAGCTTAGCTCTCGTCTACGAGCAGTACTTC
CASSLALVYEQYF
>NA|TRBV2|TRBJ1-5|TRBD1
TGTGCCAGCCTGAAAGACGGGACAGTTAATCAGCCCCAGCATTTT
CASLKDGTVNQPQHF
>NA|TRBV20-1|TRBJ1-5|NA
TGCAGTGCTAGAGCCACAAGTGGGCAGCCCCAGCATTTT
CSARATSGQPQHF
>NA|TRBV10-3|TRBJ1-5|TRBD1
TGTGCCAGCAGGAGCTTAGACAGGGGGGCGAACAATCAGCCCCAGCATTTT
CASRSLDRGANNQPQHF
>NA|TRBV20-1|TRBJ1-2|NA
TGCAGTGCTAGCCCGGGGGTTGGCTACACCTTC
CSASPGVGYTF
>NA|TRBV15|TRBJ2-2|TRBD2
TGTGCCACCCATCTAGGGACTAGCGGGGGGATTGGCACCGGGGAGCTGTTTTTT
CATHLGTSGGIGTGELFF
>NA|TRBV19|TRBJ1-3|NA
TGTGCCAGTAGTGCTCAGGGGACTGGAAACACCATATATTTT
CASSAQGTGNTIYF
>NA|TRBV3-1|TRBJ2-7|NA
TGTGCCAGCAGACTCGGTGGTTACGAGCAGTACTTC
CASRLGGYEQYF
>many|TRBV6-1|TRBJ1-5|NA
TGTGCCAGCACGGGTAGCAATCAGCCCCAGCATTTT
CASTGSNQPQHF
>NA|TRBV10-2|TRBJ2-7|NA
TGCGCCAGCAGCCAAGAAATGGACTCCTACGAGCAGTACTTC
CASSQEMDSYEQYF
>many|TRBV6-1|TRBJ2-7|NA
TGTGCCAGCAGTGAAGATTACAGGCTCTACGAGCAGTACTTC
CASSEDYRLYEQYF
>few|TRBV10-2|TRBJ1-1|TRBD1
TGCGCCAGCAGGATAACAGGGGTTACCACTGAAGCTTTCTTT
CASRITGVTTEAFF
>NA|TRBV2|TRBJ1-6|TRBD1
TGTGCCAGCCAAATAACAGGGGAGGCATCACCCCTCCACTTT
CASQITGEASPLHF
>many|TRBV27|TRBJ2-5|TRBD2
TGTGCCAGCAGCGCCCTAAGACTAGCGAAGCCCCAAGAGACCCAGTACTTC
CASSALRLAKPQETQYF
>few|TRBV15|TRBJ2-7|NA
TGTGCCACCAGCAGAACGAACTACGAGCAGTACTTC
CATSRTNYEQYF
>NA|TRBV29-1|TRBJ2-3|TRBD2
TGCAGCGAATCGGGACTAGCGGGGTCAGATACGCAGTATTTT
CSESGLAGSDTQYF
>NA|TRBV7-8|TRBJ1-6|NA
TGTGCCAGCAGCTTAGAAAGGGGTTTGAATTCACCCCTCCACTTT
CASSLERGLNSPLHF
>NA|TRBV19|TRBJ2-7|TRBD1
TGTGCCAGTAAATTAGGGACAGGGGACTTCTACGAGCAGTACTTC
CASKLGTGDFYEQYF
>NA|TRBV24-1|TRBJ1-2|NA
TGTGCCACCAGTGATCCCGATAGACCTAACTATGGCCACACCTTC
CATSDPDRPNYGHTF
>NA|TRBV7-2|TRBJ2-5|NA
TGTGCCAGCAGCTTACGAGGTCGAGAGACCCAGTACTTC
CASSLRGRETQYF
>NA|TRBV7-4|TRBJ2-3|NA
TGTGCCAGCAGCCAGACGTCGTCTAGCACAGATACGCAGTATTTT
CASSQTSSSTDTQYF
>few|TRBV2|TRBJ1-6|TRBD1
TGTGCCAGCAGGGTGGAACAGGGGGCCTATAATTCACCCCTCCACTTT
CASRVEQGAYNSPLHF
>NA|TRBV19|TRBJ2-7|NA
TGTGCCAGTACCCCGACAGACCTCTCCTACGAGCAGTACTTC
CASTPTDLSYEQYF
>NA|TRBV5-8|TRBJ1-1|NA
TGTGCCAGCAGCTTCAGACAGGAGGGTACTGAAGCTTTCTTT
CASSFRQEGTEAFF
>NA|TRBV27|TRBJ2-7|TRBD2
TGTGCCAGCAGCGTTAGCGGGAGTCACTACGAGCAGTACTTC
CASSVSGSHYEQYF
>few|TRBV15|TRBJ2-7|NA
TGTGCCACCAGCACTAGGACTACAGGGTCCGAGCAGTACTTC
CATSTRTTGSEQYF
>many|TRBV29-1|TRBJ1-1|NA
TGCAGCGTTGACGGACAGCCCAACACTGAAGCTTTCTTT
CSVDGQPNTEAFF
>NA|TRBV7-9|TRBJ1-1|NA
TGTGCCAGCAGCGTTGGTACATTTGAAGCTTTCTTT
CASSVGTFEAFF
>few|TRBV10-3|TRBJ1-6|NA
TGTGCCATCAAAGACACCCAGTCGCGCAATTCACCCCTCCACTTT
CAIKDTQSRNSPLHF
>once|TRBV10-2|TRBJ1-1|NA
TGCGCCAGCAGCCCATCAGGGGACACTGAAGCTTTCTTT
CASSPSGDTEAFF
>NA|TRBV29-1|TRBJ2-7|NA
TGCAGCGTCACCCGAGGGGGCGAGCAGTACTTC
CSVTRGGEQYF
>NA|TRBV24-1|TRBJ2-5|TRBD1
TGTGCCACCTCAACCGGGACAGGGCTCCTCCCGCAGCAAGAGACCCAGTACTTC
CATSTGTGLLPQQETQYF
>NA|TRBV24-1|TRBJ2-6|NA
TGTGCCACCGGGACTCCTAGCTCTGGGGCCAACGTCCTGACTTTC
CATGTPSSGANVLTF
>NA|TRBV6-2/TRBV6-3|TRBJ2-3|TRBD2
TGTGCCAGCAGTTACACCTCACCTAGCGGGGGACCGCTGAGCACAGATACGCAGTATTTT
CASSYTSPSGGPLSTDTQYF
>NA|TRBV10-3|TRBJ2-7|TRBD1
TGTGCCGTAGGACAGGGAACTTACGAGCAGTACTTC
CAVGQGTYEQYF
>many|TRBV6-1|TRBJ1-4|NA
TGTGCCAGCAGTACGGGGGAACTGTTTTTT
CASSTGELFF
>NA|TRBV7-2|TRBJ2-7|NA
TGTGCCAGCAGCCCACGACCCCCCTACGAGCAGTACTTC
CASSPRPPYEQYF
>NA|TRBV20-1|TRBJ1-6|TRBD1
TGCAGTGCTAGAAATCGAGGACAGGGGAATAATTCACCCCTCCACTTT
CSARNRGQGNNSPLHF
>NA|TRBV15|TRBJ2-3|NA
TGTGCCACCAAAAATCAAATTAGAGATACGCAGTATTTT
CATKNQIRDTQYF
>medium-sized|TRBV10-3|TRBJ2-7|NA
TGTGCCATCAGTGAGTACGGGACCGGCCTAGGCGAGCAGTACTTC
CAISEYGTGLGEQYF
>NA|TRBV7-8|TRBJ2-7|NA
TGTGCCAGCAGCTTAGTCAGGGGGGTCTACGAGCAGTACTTC
CASSLVRGVYEQYF
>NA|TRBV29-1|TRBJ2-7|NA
TGCAGCGTCACTGAAAGCTACGAGCAGTACTTC
CSVTESYEQYF